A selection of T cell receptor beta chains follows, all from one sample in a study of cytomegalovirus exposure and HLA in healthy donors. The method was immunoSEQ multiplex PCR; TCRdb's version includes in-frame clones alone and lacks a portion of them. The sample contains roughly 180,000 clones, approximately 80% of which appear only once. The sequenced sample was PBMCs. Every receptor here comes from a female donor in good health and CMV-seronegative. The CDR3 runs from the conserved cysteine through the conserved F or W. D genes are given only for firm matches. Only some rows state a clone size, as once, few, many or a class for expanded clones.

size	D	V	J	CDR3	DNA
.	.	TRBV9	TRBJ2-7	CASSPWAGQSSYEQYF	TGTGCCAGCAGCCCCTGGGCGGGGCAGAGCTCCTACGAGCAGTACTTC
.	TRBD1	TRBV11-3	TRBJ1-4	CASSSPGTGVEKLFF	TGTGCCAGCAGCTCTCCCGGGACAGGGGTTGAAAAACTGTTTTTT
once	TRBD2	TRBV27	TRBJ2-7	CASRERLLAGTEQYF	TGTGCCAGCAGGGAGAGGTTACTAGCGGGAACCGAGCAGTACTTC
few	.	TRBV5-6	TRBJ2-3	CASSPLGGGGTDTQYF	TGTGCCAGCAGCCCCCTGGGAGGTGGGGGGACAGATACGCAGTATTTT
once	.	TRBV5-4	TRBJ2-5	CASSLGFRVQETQYF	TGTGCCAGCAGCTTGGGTTTTCGGGTCCAAGAGACCCAGTACTTC
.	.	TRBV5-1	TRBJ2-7	CASSRLSGSANYEQYF	TGCGCCAGCAGCAGATTAAGCGGGTCAGCTAATTACGAGCAGTACTTC
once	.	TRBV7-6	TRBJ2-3	CASSRDTRVDTQYF	TGTGCCAGCAGCCGCGATACGAGGGTCGATACGCAGTATTTT
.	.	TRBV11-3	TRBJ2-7	CASSLDSPYEQYF	TGTGCCAGCAGCTTGGACAGCCCCTACGAGCAGTACTTC
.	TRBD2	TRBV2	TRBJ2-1	CASSELASGAGEQFF	TGTGCCAGCAGTGAACTGGCTAGCGGAGCTGGAGAGCAGTTCTTC
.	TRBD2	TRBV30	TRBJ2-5	CAWGTSGGAGETQYF	TGTGCCTGGGGGACTAGCGGGGGGGCCGGTGAGACCCAGTACTTC
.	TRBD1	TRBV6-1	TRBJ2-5	CASSEIGTGQETQYF	TGTGCCAGCAGTGAAATAGGGACAGGGCAAGAGACCCAGTACTTC
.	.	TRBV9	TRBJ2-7	CASSPHLERYEQYF	TGTGCCAGCAGCCCGCACTTAGAACGCTACGAGCAGTACTTC
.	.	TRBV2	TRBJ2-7	CASSEQGGPYEQYF	TGTGCCAGCAGTGAACAGGGGGGCCCCTACGAGCAGTACTTC
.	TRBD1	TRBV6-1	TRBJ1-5	CASSDPRTGGAYQPQHF	TGTGCCAGCAGTGACCCCCGAACAGGGGGCGCTTATCAGCCCCAGCATTTT
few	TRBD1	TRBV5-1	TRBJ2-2	CASSMPGDSGELFF	TGCGCCAGCAGCATGCCCGGGGACAGCGGGGAGCTGTTTTTT
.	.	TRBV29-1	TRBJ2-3	CSVVALPGTQYF	TGCAGCGTTGTGGCACTCCCGGGTACGCAGTATTTT
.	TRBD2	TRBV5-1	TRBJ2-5	CASSFRDYKQETQYF	TGCGCCAGCAGCTTCCGGGACTACAAACAAGAGACCCAGTACTTC
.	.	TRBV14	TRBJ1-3	CASSHKQASGNTIYF	TGTGCCAGCAGCCATAAACAGGCTTCGGGAAACACCATATATTTT
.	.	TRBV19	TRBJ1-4	CASSASGAYNEKLFF	TGTGCCAGTAGTGCTTCGGGAGCCTATAATGAAAAACTGTTTTTT
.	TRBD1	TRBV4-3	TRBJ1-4	CASSLGTGVRRNEKLFF	TGCGCCAGCAGCCTCGGGACAGGGGTTAGGCGGAATGAAAAACTGTTTTTT
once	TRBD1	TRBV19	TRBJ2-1	CASTQGASRGEQFF	TGTGCCAGTACACAGGGGGCAAGTAGAGGTGAGCAGTTCTTC
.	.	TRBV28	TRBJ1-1	CASSLFSRGAGEAFF	TGTGCCAGCAGTTTATTTTCTCGGGGTGCGGGTGAAGCTTTCTTT
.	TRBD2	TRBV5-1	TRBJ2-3	CASSLGLLAGGPTDTQYF	TGCGCCAGCAGCTTGGGATTGTTAGCGGGAGGGCCCACAGATACGCAGTATTTT
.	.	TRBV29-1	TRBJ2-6	CSVDFRDTALGANVLTF	TGCAGCGTTGATTTTCGGGACACCGCCCTTGGGGCCAACGTCCTGACTTTC
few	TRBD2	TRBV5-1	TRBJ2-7	CASSLVGGDSREQYF	TGCGCCAGCAGCTTGGTTGGGGGGGACTCTCGCGAGCAGTACTTC
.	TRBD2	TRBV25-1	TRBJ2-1	CASSRPTGLAGGQEQFF	TGTGCCAGCAGTCGCCCGACGGGACTAGCGGGAGGGCAGGAGCAGTTCTTC
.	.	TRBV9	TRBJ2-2	CASSVGTDLNTGELFF	TGTGCCAGCAGCGTAGGCACAGACCTTAACACCGGGGAGCTGTTTTTT
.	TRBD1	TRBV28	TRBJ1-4	CASSSYRGTNEKLFF	TGTGCCAGCAGTTCGTACAGGGGAACTAATGAAAAACTGTTTTTT
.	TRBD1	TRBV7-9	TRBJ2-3	CASSPGQGPTDTQYF	TGTGCCAGCAGTCCCGGACAGGGACCCACAGATACGCAGTATTTT
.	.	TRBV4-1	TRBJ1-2	CASSPQGLGDGYTF	TGCGCCAGCAGCCCTCAGGGGCTTGGGGATGGCTACACCTTC
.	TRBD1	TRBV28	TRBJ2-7	CALKRDRGYEQYF	TGTGCCTTAAAGAGGGACAGGGGTTACGAGCAGTACTTC
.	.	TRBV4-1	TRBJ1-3	CASSQDPPRAMVNTIYF	TGCGCCAGCAGCCAAGATCCCCCCAGGGCGATGGTAAACACCATATATTTT